The 16 T cell receptor beta chains listed next were all sequenced from one sample in a study of T cell responses to AZD1222 COVID-19 vaccine. Repertoires were generated with immunoSEQ multiplex PCR, while TCRdb's copy carries only in-frame clones and drops some. Among tens of thousands of clones listed, 80% to 90% were seen once. Source: peripheral blood, taken on day 0 of AZD1222 vaccination. These receptors all come from an adult in good health.

The sample holds one count of this clone. The J gene is TRBJ2-7, the V gene TRBV6-5, with 9 bases fitting TRBD1. Trimming removed 4 bases from V and 3 bases from J; junction bases left unmatched: 4. This CDR3 is built from 14 residues. Per the germline V gene, CDR1 is MNHEY and CDR2 is SVGAGI. The CDR3 sequence is CASSSSTGGYEQYF. CDR3 sequence (DNA): TGTGCCAGCAGTTCCTCGACAGGGGGCTACGAGCAGTACTTC.

This chain connects TRBV9 to TRBJ2-5; 16 bases agree with TRBD2. Germline-derived CDR1 and CDR2 are SGDLS and YYNGEE. This CDR3 contains 18 residues. V was clipped by 2 bases and J by 4 bases; unmatched bases: 8. The CDR3 reads CASSVGTSGRAIGETQYF. The CDR3 coding sequence is TGTGCCAGCAGCGTCGGGACTAGCGGGAGGGCCATAGGAGAGACCCAGTACTTC.

The chain has TRBV28 and TRBJ1-6, with 10 bases matching TRBD1. V trimming: 6 bases; J trimming: 10 bases; junction bases outside the gene matches: 6. Germline V lookup: CDR1 MDHEN, CDR2 SYDVKM. CDR3 length: 14 amino acids. Here the CDR3 DNA reads TGTGCCAGCAGCGTGGGACAGGGGAAATCACCCCTCCACTTT. The encoded protein is CASSVGQGKSPLHF.

This clone was counted once. The chain carries TRBV7-2 and TRBJ2-7; 8 nucleotides match TRBD2. The germline gives CDR1 SGHTA, CDR2 FQGNSA. This CDR3 comprises 14 residues. J was trimmed by 7 bases and V by 3 bases; bases with no gene match: 8. The CDR3 loop reads CASSFGTRGGEQYF. The CDR3 bases are TGTGCCAGCAGCTTCGGGACTAGAGGAGGAGAGCAGTACTTC.

V and J are TRBV28 and TRBJ1-1; 7 bases match TRBD1. V trimming: 6 bases; J trimming: 1 base; junction bases outside the gene matches: 5. Germline assignment: CDR1 MDHEN and CDR2 SYDVKM. The CDR3 contains 14 residues. DNA of the CDR3: TGTGCCAGCAGCGGGGGACAGAAGAACACTGAAGCTTTCTTT. It is translated as CASSGGQKNTEAFF.

This chain connects TRBV5-6 to TRBJ1-1; no definite D call. V lost 0 bases to trimming and J lost 2 bases, with 8 bases between them. CDR3 size: 14 residues. CDR1 is SGHDT, CDR2 YYEEEE, per germline. CDR3 coding DNA: TGTGCCAGCAGCTTGGAGCTGGGAAACACTGAAGCTTTCTTT. Translation: CASSLELGNTEAFF.

The gene calls are TRBV11-2 and TRBJ2-7; TRBD2 might be the D (5 bases). This CDR3 has 12 residues. The germline V gene has CDR1 SGHAT and CDR2 FQNNGV. Between the trimmed V and J ends, which lost 5 bases and 5 bases, there was a span of 10 bases. The CDR3 loop reads CASSLGLDEQYF. The CDR3 nucleotides are TGTGCCAGCAGCCTCGGACTTGACGAGCAGTACTTC.

J is TRBJ2-1 and V is TRBV24-1, with a weak D call TRBD1 (5 bases). CDR1 and CDR2 from the germline V gene are KGHDR and SFDVKD. The V end lost 2 bases, the J end lost 6 bases, and 10 bases lay between the germline ends. This CDR3 contains 14 residues. CDR3 protein: CATSDSPDTNEQFF. CDR3 bases: TGTGCCACCAGTGATTCCCCGGACACCAATGAGCAGTTCTTC.

This clone has a handful of counts. V and J are TRBV1 and TRBJ1-3. TRBV1 is marked as a pseudogene. The CDR3 contains 16 residues. The CDR3, as DNA: TGCACCAGCAGCCAAGCGTCGAGGGTTACTGGAAACACCATATATTTT. It yields the protein CTSSQASRVTGNTIYF.

The rearrangement links TRBV29-1 to TRBJ2-7; D not resolved. The V end lost 5 bases, the J end lost 1 base, and 6 bases lay between the germline ends. Germline values: CDR1 SQVTM, CDR2 ANQGSEA. The CDR3 has 11 residues. This chain's CDR3 is CSVRVSYEQYF. The CDR3 DNA sequence: TGCAGCGTTCGGGTTTCCTACGAGCAGTACTTC.

The chain recombines TRBV5-4 with TRBJ2-2; tentatively, D is TRBD1 (6 bases). Germline V gene data show CDR1 as SGHNT and CDR2 as YYREEE (reference sequence). The CDR3 runs to 17 residues. Deletions cut 4 bases from V and 6 bases from J, with 22 bases between. CDR3: CASSESFLGARAGELFF. DNA of the CDR3: TGTGCCAGCAGCGAGAGTTTTCTGGGGGCAAGGGCCGGGGAGCTGTTTTTT.

By sample fraction, this clone is medium-sized (0.01 to 0.1%). The chain combines TRBV2 with TRBJ1-1; D is perhaps TRBD1 (5 bases). Germline loops: CDR1 SNHLY, CDR2 FYNNEI. Trimming removed 5 bases at V and 4 bases at J, with 17 bases between. The CDR3 consists of 15 residues. CDR3 DNA: TGTGCCAGCAGTTCAGGGACCCACCGGGTCACTGAAGCTTTCTTT. It encodes CASSSGTHRVTEAFF.

The chain has TRBV11-2 and TRBJ2-1, with D unclear. Looked up from germline, CDR1 is SGHAT and CDR2 is FQNNGV. The CDR3 is made up of 11 amino acids. V gave up 3 bases and J gave up 7 bases, with 4 bases separating them. The CDR3 loop reads CASSFMNEQFF. Here the CDR3 DNA reads TGTGCCAGCAGCTTCATGAATGAGCAGTTCTTC.

V and J are TRBV28 and TRBJ2-2, with TRBD2 as a possible D gene (7 bases). The CDR3 has 17 residues. Trimming removed 8 bases from V and 1 base from J, with 20 bases in between. Per germline, CDR1 MDHEN and CDR2 SYDVKM. DNA of the CDR3: TGTGCCAGCTTCCATTTAGGGGGGGGTAAGAACACCGGGGAGCTGTTTTTT. Protein: CASFHLGGGKNTGELFF.

This clone was counted a single time. J is TRBJ1-2 and V is TRBV11-2; tentatively, D is TRBD1 (6 bases). The germline CDR1 and CDR2 sequences are SGHAT and FQNNGV. The CDR3 covers 16 residues. V was trimmed by 6 bases and J by 8 bases, leaving 25 bases between them. CDR3 DNA sequence: TGTGCCAGCAGTTCGAGTGGGGGCGGACCCTACGAGGGCTACACCTTC. As protein: CASSSSGGGPYEGYTF. Using reference TRBV11-2 and TRBJ1-2 for the parts outside the CDR3, the full variable domain is EAGVAQSPRYKIIEKRQSVAFWCNPISGHATLYWYQQILGQGPKLLIQFQNNGVVDDSQLPKDRFSAERLKGVDSTLKIQPAKLEDSAVYLCASSSSGGGPYEGYTFGSGTRLTVV.

The chain couples TRBV27 to TRBJ2-7; D might be TRBD2 (5 bases). CDR3 length equals 17 residues. Between the trimmed V and J ends, which lost 1 base and 0 bases, there was a span of 16 bases. Germline CDR1 MNHEY, CDR2 SMNVEV (reference sequence). In DNA form, the CDR3 reads TGTGCCAGCAGTTTATTAGCCGGCGCGGGCGCCTCCTACGAGCAGTACTTC. It codes for CASSLLAGAGASYEQYF.